The 27 T cell receptor beta chains presented below share a single source sample, sequenced in a study of shared clonotypes between healthy human individuals (dated by TCRdb to about 2020). Library construction relied on the immunoSEQ multiplex PCR assay. TCRdb mirrors the immuneACCESS table, restricted to in-frame sequences. Some clones are absent from its copies; in checked studies, under half trace to an unresolved V gene, and the reason for the others is unknown. Recorded for this sample are roughly 1,500,000 clones; approximately 98.5% of them occurred a single time. Clones ranked in the top ten supply about 0.34% of the sample. Sample: naive CD4+ T cells sorted from blood. The intended sense of this specimen's cell subset or site label: CD45RA+ positively selected. Receptors were obtained from a man aged 30-40 years in good health.

The sample holds one count of this clone. The V gene is TRBV6-1, the J gene TRBJ1-5, with TRBD1 as a possible D gene (5 bases). CDR1 and CDR2 from the germline V gene are MNHNS and SASEGT. V was cut by 9 bases and J by 2 bases, with 17 bases left in between. This CDR3 spans 15 amino acids. CDR3 nucleotide sequence: TGTGCCAGTTGGCTGGGGGTAATGGGCAATCAGCCCCAGCATTTT. Translating gives CASWLGVMGNQPQHF.

This rearrangement joins TRBV6-6 to TRBJ1-3; D perhaps matches TRBD1 (5 bases). Germline V gives CDR1 MNHNY, CDR2 SVGAGI (reference sequence). The CDR3 has 15 amino acids. V was shortened by 3 bases and J by 0 bases, with 9 bases between the two germline ends. The CDR3 reads CASSYGGDSGNTIYF. CDR3 DNA: TGTGCCAGCAGTTATGGGGGGGACTCTGGAAACACCATATATTTT.

The rearrangement links TRBV6-1 to TRBJ1-5; D is perhaps TRBD1 (5 bases). CDR1 is MNHNS and CDR2 is SASEGT in the germline V gene. This CDR3 is built from 15 residues. The germline V and J ends were trimmed by 8 bases and 0 bases, with 14 bases remaining between them. For the CDR3, the DNA is TGTGCCAGCCAGGGCCCGGCTCTTAGCAATCAGCCCCAGCATTTT. This codes for CASQGPALSNQPQHF.

This chain joins TRBV7-8 and TRBJ2-6; D is ambiguous. CDR1 SGHVS and CDR2 FQNEAQ come from the germline V gene. V gave up 0 bases and J gave up 0 bases, with 9 bases separating them. This CDR3 has 17 amino acids. CDR3: CASSLAPWSSGANVLTF. The CDR3 DNA is TGTGCCAGCAGCTTAGCCCCGTGGAGCTCTGGGGCCAACGTCCTGACTTTC.

The V call is TRBV7-9, the J call TRBJ1-2; D possibly corresponds to TRBD1 (5 bases). Per germline, CDR1 SEHNR and CDR2 FQNEAQ (reference sequence). Trimming stripped 5 bases from V and 6 bases from J, with 19 bases between. This CDR3 is 15 amino acids long. CDR3 in DNA: TGTGCCAGCAGCGCCGGGACGACTCCTCTCGATGGCTACACCTTC. It codes for CASSAGTTPLDGYTF.

This CDR3 reads CASSHRQGSDTEAFF. The DNA for the CDR3 is TGCGCCAGCAGCCACCGACAGGGATCAGACACTGAAGCTTTCTTT. This rearrangement joins TRBV4-1 to TRBJ1-1; 7 nucleotides align to TRBD1. The CDR3 length is 15 residues. With V trimmed by 3 bases and J by 3 bases, 7 bases remained unmatched. In germline, CDR1 is MGHRA, CDR2 YSYEKL.

V gene TRBV6-1 combines with J gene TRBJ1-2; 8 nucleotides line up with TRBD1. Germline CDR1 MNHNS, CDR2 SASEGT. This CDR3 comprises 15 residues. V dropped 5 bases and J dropped 4; count of bases not matched to a gene: 9. CDR3 in amino acids: CASSMAQGASYGYTF. CDR3 nucleotide sequence: TGTGCCAGCAGTATGGCCCAGGGGGCGAGCTATGGCTACACCTTC.

The rearrangement links TRBV1 to TRBJ2-6. TRBV1 is annotated as a pseudogene. There are 15 residues in the CDR3. The CDR3 region has the DNA TGCACCAGCAGGTATTCCGAAAGTCGGGCCAACGTCCTGACTTTC. This sequence encodes CTSRYSESRANVLTF.

The chain has TRBV18 and TRBJ1-5; D unresolved. Germline V gene sequence: CDR1 KGHSH, CDR2 LQKENI. Deletions cut 1 base from V and 0 bases from J, with 13 bases between. The CDR3 contains 17 residues. CDR3 sequence: CASSPLEASISNQPQHF. CDR3 bases: TGTGCCAGCTCACCACTGGAGGCCTCCATTAGCAATCAGCCCCAGCATTTT. Full variable domain (remainder filled in from reference TRBV18 and TRBJ1-5): NAGVMQNPRHLVRRRGQEARLRCSPMKGHSHVYWYRQLPEEGLKFMVYLQKENIIDESGMPKERFSAEFPKEGPSILRIQQVVRGDSAAYFCASSPLEASISNQPQHFGDGTRLSIL.

The rearrangement uses TRBV29-1 and TRBJ2-7; D is possibly TRBD1 (5 bases). The CDR3 has 12 residues. The germline V gene encodes CDR1 SQVTM and CDR2 ANQGSEA. Deletions cut 4 bases from V and 4 bases from J, with 11 bases between. In DNA, the CDR3 is TGCAGCGTTGCCGTCCAGGGATACGAGCAGTACTTC. It is translated as CSVAVQGYEQYF.

The V gene is TRBV28, the J gene TRBJ2-7, with no clear D. Germline loops: CDR1 MDHEN, CDR2 SYDVKM. The CDR3 spans 12 residues. Trimming shortened V by 8 bases and J by 0 bases, and 8 bases separated the two germline ends. The CDR3 loop is CASGHISYEQYF. The CDR3 DNA sequence: TGTGCCAGCGGCCACATCTCCTACGAGCAGTACTTC.

On this clone: The sample carries other DNA sequences with the same CDR3. V is TRBV19 and J is TRBJ1-5; the D gene is possibly TRBD1 (6 bases). The CDR3 is made up of 12 amino acids. Germline V gene data show CDR1 as LNHDA and CDR2 as SQIVND (reference sequence). V was shortened by 2 bases and J by 7 bases, with 6 bases between the two germline ends. For the CDR3, the DNA is TGTGCCAGTAGTATACAGGGGCAGCCCCAGCATTTT. Its protein product is CASSIQGQPQHF.

Remarks on this clone: Other nucleotide sequences from this sample produce the same CDR3. The chain has TRBV29-1 and TRBJ2-7; the match to TRBD1 covers 7 bases. This CDR3 has 12 amino acids. The J segment lost 0 bases and the V segment lost 6 bases, leaving 2 bases of the junction unmatched. Germline CDR1 SQVTM, CDR2 ANQGSEA. The CDR3 is CSVRQGSYEQYF. The CDR3 coding sequence is TGCAGCGTCCGACAGGGCTCCTACGAGCAGTACTTC.

A word on this clone: Distinct nucleotide sequences in the sample also encode this CDR3. This chain uses TRBV5-1 with TRBJ2-5; tentatively, D is TRBD1 or TRBD2 (5 bases each). CDR1 and CDR2 (germline): SGHRS, YFSETQ. V was trimmed by 3 bases and J by 5 bases, leaving 14 bases between them. CDR3 length: 14 residues. The CDR3 loop reads CASSSGTRQETQYF. The CDR3 nucleotides are TGCGCCAGCAGCTCTGGGACCCGCCAGGAGACCCAGTACTTC. The full variable domain, its missing parts supplied by reference TRBV5-1 and TRBJ2-5, is KAGVTQTPRYLIKTRGQQVTLSCSPISGHRSVSWYQQTPGQGLQFLFEYFSETQRNKGNFPGRFSGRQFSNSRSEMNVSTLELGDSALYLCASSSGTRQETQYFGPGTRLLVL.

The rearrangement links TRBV6-1 to TRBJ2-5; TRBD2 might be the D (5 bases). V lost 2 bases and J 4 bases, leaving 14 bases between the germline ends. The CDR3 totals 15 residues. CDR1 and CDR2 from the germline V gene are MNHNS and SASEGT. In DNA form, the CDR3 reads TGTGCCAGCAGTGAACTTTCGGGATATCGAGAGACCCAGTACTTC. Amino acid sequence: CASSELSGYRETQYF.

The gene calls are TRBV7-6 and TRBJ2-1; D perhaps matches TRBD2 (5 bases). The germline V gene has CDR1 SGHVS and CDR2 FNYEAQ. The CDR3 extends over 15 amino acids. Trimming left V 0 bases short and J 4 bases short, with 10 bases between. The CDR3 spells CASSLAGSAYNEQFF. In nucleotides, the CDR3 is TGTGCCAGCAGCTTAGCAGGGAGCGCATACAATGAGCAGTTCTTC.

This clone appeared a single time. This chain uses TRBV5-1 with TRBJ2-7, with D possibly matching TRBD2 (6 bases). Germline CDR1 and CDR2: SGHRS and YFSETQ. The CDR3 covers 15 residues. Trimming took 1 base from V and 3 from J, leaving 14 bases between them. Written as DNA, the CDR3 is TGCGCCAGCAGCTTGTCCTGGGGGGTGATCTACGAGCAGTACTTC. This codes for CASSLSWGVIYEQYF.

Worth noting for this clone: The junction does not match germline at one end; this may be a read error. V usage is TRBV28 and J usage is TRBJ2-7; 7 bases agree with TRBD1. Per the germline V gene, CDR1 is MDHEN and CDR2 is SYDVKM. CDR3 length equals 15 residues. CDR3 sequence: CASSPGQASPSGQIF. In DNA form, the CDR3 reads TGTGCCAGCAGCCCTGGACAGGCATCCCCATCGGGTCAAATATTC. The whole variable domain, filled in from reference TRBV28 and TRBJ2-7, reads DVKVTQSSRYLVKRTGEKVFLECVQDMDHENMFWYRQDPGLGLRLIYFSYDVKMKEKGDIPEGYSVSREKKERFSLILESASTNQTSMYLCASSPGQASPSGQIFGPGTRLTVT.

The rearrangement links TRBV27 to TRBJ2-5; D possibly matches TRBD1 or TRBD2 (5 bases each). This CDR3 comprises 16 residues. V was pared by 2 bases and J by 7 bases, with 20 bases between. Germline CDR1 MNHEY, CDR2 SMNVEV (reference sequence). In DNA form, the CDR3 reads TGTGCCAGCAGTTTACGGCAGGGAGCCCATCGTGGGACCCAGTACTTC. As protein: CASSLRQGAHRGTQYF.

This clone has a handful of counts. The V and J genes are TRBV30 and TRBJ1-2, with D possibly being TRBD1 (5 bases). The CDR3 sequence is 14 residues long. Germline CDR1 and CDR2: GTSNPN and SVGIG (reference sequence). Trimming removed 6 bases from V and 6 bases from J, with 20 bases in between. The CDR3 DNA is TGTGCCTGCCCGGGACTGAAGTGGATTAATGGCTACACCTTC. Protein: CACPGLKWINGYTF.

This chain links TRBV25-1 with TRBJ1-1; D ambiguous. With 6 bases removed from V and 1 base from J, the gap between germline ends came to 9 bases. Germline CDR1 reads MGHDK; CDR2 reads SYGVNS. This CDR3 has 13 amino acids. The DNA of the CDR3 is TGTGCCAGCAGGGCCCTCCAGAACACTGAAGCTTTCTTT. This sequence encodes CASRALQNTEAFF.

The chain recombines TRBV10-3 with TRBJ2-5; D is tentatively TRBD1 or TRBD2 (7 bases each). The ends were cut back, 8 bases at V and 0 bases at J, with 19 bases in the middle. The germline V gene has CDR1 ENHRY and CDR2 SYGVKD. This CDR3 comprises 16 residues. The CDR3: CAIRRQGRGDQETQYF. The CDR3 bases are TGTGCCATCCGGAGACAGGGTCGGGGGGACCAAGAGACCCAGTACTTC.

The chain links TRBV5-1 to TRBJ1-4; no reliable D call. The V end was cut by 4 bases, the J end by 5 bases, with 9 bases between. CDR3 length: 13 residues. Germline V lookup: CDR1 SGHRS, CDR2 YFSETQ. For the CDR3, the DNA is TGCGCCAGCAGCACGGGCATGAATGAAAAACTGTTTTTT. Amino acids: CASSTGMNEKLFF.

A note on this clone: Other nucleotide sequences in the sample specify the same CDR3. The V and J genes are TRBV5-1 and TRBJ2-1; 11 nucleotides line up with TRBD2. Germline V gene lookup returns CDR1 SGHRS and CDR2 YFSETQ. The length of the CDR3 is 15 residues. V shed 4 bases and J 2 bases; nucleotides not matched to a gene: 2. As DNA, the CDR3 is TGCGCCAGCAGCCCGGGACTAGCGGCCTACAATGAGCAGTTCTTC. This translates into CASSPGLAAYNEQFF.

This clone was seen a few times. The J gene is TRBJ1-3, the V gene TRBV6-5, with unresolved D. This CDR3 spans 11 amino acids. Looked up from germline, CDR1 is MNHEY and CDR2 is SVGAGI. Deletions cut 3 bases from V and 9 bases from J, with 6 bases between. The CDR3 DNA follows: TGTGCCAGCAGTTATTTCGGCACCATATATTTT. This gives the protein CASSYFGTIYF.

Points on this clone: This same CDR3 is encoded by further DNA sequences in the sample. V gene TRBV12-5 combines with J gene TRBJ2-1, with unresolved D. The CDR3 runs 11 residues. Between the trimmed V and J ends, which lost 0 bases and 7 bases, there was a span of 1 base. Germline V lookup: CDR1 LGHNT, CDR2 FRNRAP. CDR3 loop: CASGLVNEQFF. The CDR3 DNA reads TGTGCTAGTGGTTTGGTTAATGAGCAGTTCTTC.

This clone showed up just once. The chain is built from TRBV28 and TRBJ2-1; 8 bases are a match to TRBD1. The trim removed 2 bases at V and 8 bases at J, leaving 8 bases unmatched. The CDR3 sequence is 15 residues long. Germline V lookup: CDR1 MDHEN, CDR2 SYDVKM. In nucleotides, the CDR3 is TGTGCCAGCAGTTTACTCGGACAGGGTATCTATGAGCAGTTCTTC. It encodes CASSLLGQGIYEQFF.